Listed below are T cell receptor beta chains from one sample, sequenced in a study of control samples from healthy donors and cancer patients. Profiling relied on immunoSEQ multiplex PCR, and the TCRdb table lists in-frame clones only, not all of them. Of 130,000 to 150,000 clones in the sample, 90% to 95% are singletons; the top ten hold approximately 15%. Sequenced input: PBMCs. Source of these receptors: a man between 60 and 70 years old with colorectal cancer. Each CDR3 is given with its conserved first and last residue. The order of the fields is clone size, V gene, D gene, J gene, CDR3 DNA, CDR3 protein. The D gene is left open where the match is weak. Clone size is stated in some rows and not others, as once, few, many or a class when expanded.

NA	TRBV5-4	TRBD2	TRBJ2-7	TGTGCCAGCAGCTTGGCGGCTAGCGGGGCGCCCTACGAGCAGTACTTC	CASSLAASGAPYEQYF
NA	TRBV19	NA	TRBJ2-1	TGTGCCAGTAGTGCAGGGGGGGTTTACAATGAGCAGTTCTTC	CASSAGGVYNEQFF
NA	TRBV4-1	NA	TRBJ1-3	TGCGCCAGCAGCCAAGAGGGCAGGGTGACGGACACCATATATTTT	CASSQEGRVTDTIYF
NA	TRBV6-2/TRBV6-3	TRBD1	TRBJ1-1	TGTGCCAGCAGTACGCCCAGACAGGGAATGAACACTGAAGCTTTCTTT	CASSTPRQGMNTEAFF
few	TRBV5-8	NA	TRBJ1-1	TGTGCCAGCAACCCGGAGGGGGTGAATACTGAAGCTTTCTTT	CASNPEGVNTEAFF
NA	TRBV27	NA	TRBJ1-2	TGTGCCAGCAGTTCAAACAGGGAGGGTGGCTACACCTTC	CASSSNREGGYTF
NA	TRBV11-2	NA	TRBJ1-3	TGTGCCAGCAGCTTAGTCGGCGGCTCTGGAAACACCATATATTTT	CASSLVGGSGNTIYF
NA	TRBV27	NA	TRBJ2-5	TGTGCCAGCAGTTTAACTGGGAACCAAGAGACCCAGTACTTC	CASSLTGNQETQYF
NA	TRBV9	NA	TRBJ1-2	TGTGCCAGCAGCTCGGGGGCAGGGCACTATGGCTACACCTTC	CASSSGAGHYGYTF
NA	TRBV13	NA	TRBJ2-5	TGTGCCAGTACCCGGCGGAGGCAGGGAGAGACCCAGTACTTC	CASTRRRQGETQYF
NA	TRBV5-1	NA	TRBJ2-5	TGCGCCAGCAGCGCCACAGGGAGCGAGACCCAGTACTTC	CASSATGSETQYF
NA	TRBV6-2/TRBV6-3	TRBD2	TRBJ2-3	TGTGCCAGCAGTTACTCAATAGCGGGGGCAGATACGCAGTATTTT	CASSYSIAGADTQYF
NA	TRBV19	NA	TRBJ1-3	TGTGCCAGTAGTTACGGACAATCTGGAAACACCATATATTTT	CASSYGQSGNTIYF
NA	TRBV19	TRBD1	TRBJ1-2	TGTGCCAGCCGGGACAGGGATGATGGCTACACCTTC	CASRDRDDGYTF
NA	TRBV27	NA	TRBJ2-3	TGTGCCAGCAGCGCCCTCACAGATACGCAGTATTTT	CASSALTDTQYF
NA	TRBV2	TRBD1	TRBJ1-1	TGTGCCAGCACGGGACAGGGCATGAACACTGAAGCTTTCTTT	CASTGQGMNTEAFF
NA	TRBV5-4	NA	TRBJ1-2	TGTGCCAGCAGCTTGACAGGGCTCTATGGCTACACCTTC	CASSLTGLYGYTF
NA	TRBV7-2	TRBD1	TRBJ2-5	TGTGCCAGCAGCATCGGACAGGGAGAAGAGACCCAGTACTTC	CASSIGQGEETQYF
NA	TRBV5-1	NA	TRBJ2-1	TGCGCCAGCAGCTTGACAGGGAACAATGAGCAGTTCTTC	CASSLTGNNEQFF
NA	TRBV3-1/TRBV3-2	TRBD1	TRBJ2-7	TGTGCCAGCAGCCACCCGACAGGGGCCCCTTACTCCTACGAGCAGTACTTC	CASSHPTGAPYSYEQYF
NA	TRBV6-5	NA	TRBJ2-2	TGTGCCAGCAGTTACGGAGGGGGGGGAAACACCGGGGAGCTGTTTTTT	CASSYGGGGNTGELFF
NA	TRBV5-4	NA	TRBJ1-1	TGTGCCAGCAGCTTTATGGGGGCAAACACTGAAGCTTTCTTT	CASSFMGANTEAFF
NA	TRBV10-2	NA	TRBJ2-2	TGCGCCAGCAGTGCATACAGGGATGGCACCGGGGAGCTGTTTTTT	CASSAYRDGTGELFF
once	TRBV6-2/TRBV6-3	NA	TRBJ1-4	TGTGCCAGCAGTTCCGAAGTACTAAGCGGTGAAAAACTGTTTTTT	CASSSEVLSGEKLFF
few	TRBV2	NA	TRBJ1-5	TGTGCCAGCACTGGGGTGGGAATCAATCAGCCCCAGCATTTT	CASTGVGINQPQHF
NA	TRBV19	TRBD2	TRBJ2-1	TGTGCCAGTAGTGATCAGCGGGGGGGCCTCGATGAGCAGTTCTTC	CASSDQRGGLDEQFF
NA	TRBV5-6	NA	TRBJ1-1	TGTGCCAGCAGCTTGACGGCGAACACTGAAGCTTTCTTT	CASSLTANTEAFF
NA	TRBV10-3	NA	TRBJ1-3	TGTGCCATCATGGATGCCTCTGGAAACACCATATATTTT	CAIMDASGNTIYF
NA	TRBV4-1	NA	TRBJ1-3	TGCGCCAGCAGCCAACTTGGGGGCTCTGGAAACACCATATATTTT	CASSQLGGSGNTIYF
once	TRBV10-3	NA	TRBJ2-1	TGTGCCATCTCGAGGACGGAATACAATGAGCAGTTCTTC	CAISRTEYNEQFF
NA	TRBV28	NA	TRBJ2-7	TGTGCCAGCAGTACCGCCCAGACAGGGGAGGGGGAGCAGTACTTC	CASSTAQTGEGEQYF
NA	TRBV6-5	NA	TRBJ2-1	TGTGCCAGCAGGGCGCCTAGCTCCTACAATGAGCAGTTCTTC	CASRAPSSYNEQFF
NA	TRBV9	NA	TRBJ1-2	TGTGCCAGCAGCGATCAGGCCCGGGCAGGTAGCCCTAGGGACTATGGCTACACCTTC	CASSDQARAGSPRDYGYTF
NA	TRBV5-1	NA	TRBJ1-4	TGCGCCAGCAGCGGACGCTCAGGGACCCATAATGAAAAACTGTTTTTT	CASSGRSGTHNEKLFF
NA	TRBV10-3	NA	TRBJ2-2	TGTGCCATTGGGTTGGGCTCCGGGGAGCTGTTTTTT	CAIGLGSGELFF
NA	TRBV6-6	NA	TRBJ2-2	TGTGCCAGCAGTTACCCGACCAACACCGGGGAGCTGTTTTTT	CASSYPTNTGELFF
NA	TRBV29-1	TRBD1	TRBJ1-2	TGCAGCGCTAGGACAGGGATGAACTATGGCTACACCTTC	CSARTGMNYGYTF
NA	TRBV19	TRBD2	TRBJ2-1	TGTGCCAGTAGTATTTGGGGGGGAAAGTACAATGAGCAGTTCTTC	CASSIWGGKYNEQFF
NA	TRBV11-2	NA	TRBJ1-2	TGTGCCAGCAGCTTAGAGATTGGAGGGGTAGGCTACACCTTC	CASSLEIGGVGYTF
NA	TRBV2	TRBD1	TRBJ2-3	TGTGCCAGCAGTGATGGACAGGGGGCGAGGATAGATACGCAGTATTTT	CASSDGQGARIDTQYF
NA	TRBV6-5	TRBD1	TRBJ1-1	TGTGCCAGCAGTTCGTTTTCCGGGACAGGAACTGAAGCTTTCTTT	CASSSFSGTGTEAFF
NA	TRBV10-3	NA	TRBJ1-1	TGTGCCATCAGTGAGTCGAGTAAGAAGGGACGGACTGAAGCTTTCTTT	CAISESSKKGRTEAFF
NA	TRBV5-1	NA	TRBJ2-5	TGCGCCAGCAGCTTCCTGGCGGACCAAGAGACCCAGTACTTC	CASSFLADQETQYF
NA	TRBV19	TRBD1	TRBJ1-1	TGTGCCAGTGCAGGACAGGGGAACACTGAAGCTTTCTTT	CASAGQGNTEAFF
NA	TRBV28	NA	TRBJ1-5	TGTGCCAGCAGTTTAGTGGGTGGGCAGCCCCAGCATTTT	CASSLVGGQPQHF
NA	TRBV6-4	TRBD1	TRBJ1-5	TGTGCCAGCGGACCTGGGAGTACGGGCAGGGGGTATCAGCCCCAGCATTTT	CASGPGSTGRGYQPQHF
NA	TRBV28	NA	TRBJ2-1	TGTGCCAGCCCTCCACCGGGGGGCGCCTACAATGAGCAGTTCTTC	CASPPPGGAYNEQFF
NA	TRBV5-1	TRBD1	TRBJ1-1	TGCGCCAGCAGCTTGACCGGGACAGGGGCTGAAGCTTTCTTT	CASSLTGTGAEAFF
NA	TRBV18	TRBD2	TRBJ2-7	TGTGCCAGCTCCGCGGGAGGCACCGGGTACGAGCAGTACTTC	CASSAGGTGYEQYF